The clone carrying this T cell receptor beta chain was observed a handful of times. The junction departs from germline at one end; a sequencing error may be responsible. CDR1 and CDR2 (germline): ENHRY, SYGVKD. The CDR3 spans 14 residues. RNA transcripts provided the template for amplifying TCR beta CDR3 regions. HTBI primers served in a first-round RT-PCR, which a second-round multiplex PCR followed. TCRdb passed the multiplex PCR reads through MiXCR, listing each CDR3 protein once. The data contain over 650,000 distinct CDR3 sequences, under 50% of them singletons. This sample stems from a study of Graves' ophthalmopathy and Graves' hyperthyroidism.

The sequencing sample was made of peripheral blood. This sequence joins TRBV10-3 and TRBJ2-7; weak D call: TRBD1 (5 bases). This TCR came from an adult man with Graves' ophthalmopathy. The CDR3 DNA reads as TGTGCCAGCAGTTTCGACAGATACTCCTACGAGCAGTACTTC. Amino acid sequence: CASSFDRYSYEQYF.